This T cell receptor (beta chain) is drawn from a study of T-cell memory formation after mild COVID-19. MiXCR, run by TCRdb on the 5' RACE reads, gives a single entry per CDR3 protein. The sample yields roughly 300,000 distinct CDR3 sequences, roughly 17% seen once. The CDR3 covers 14 residues. Germline V gene sequence: CDR1 DFQATT, CDR2 SNEGSKA (reference sequence). Unmatched junction bases numbered 3, after V lost 1 base and J lost 7 bases. This clonotype originated in a man aged 18 to 29 who had mild COVID-19 (a few samples of this study predate the infection). Cell type and time point are not known. This chain links TRBV20-1 with TRBJ2-1, with 11 bases identical to TRBD2. Source material: PBMCs or a T cell subset sorted from them (not recorded which). CDR3 sequence reads: CSARGLAGRNEQFF. The DNA of the CDR3 is TGCAGTGCTAGAGGACTAGCGGGGAGAAATGAGCAGTTCTTC.